This T cell receptor (beta chain) was identified during a study of shared clonotypes between healthy human individuals. TCRdb's copy holds only in-frame clones and misses some; the assay was immunoSEQ multiplex PCR. The table records 2 million to 2.5 million clones, approximately 93% of them present only once. From germline, CDR1 is SGHRS and CDR2 YFSETQ. This CDR3 has 14 residues. V was clipped by 6 bases and J by 5 bases; unmatched bases: 6. This clonotype was obtained from a man between 18 and 29 years old in good health. Some clones in this sample may be carry-over from other donors' samples. The chain recombines TRBV5-1 with TRBJ2-2; 8 positions agree with TRBD1. Source material: naive CD4+ T cells from PBMCs. As to subset: CD45RA+ positively selected. The CDR3 loop is CASTYDRGTGELFF. For the CDR3, the DNA is TGCGCCAGCACCTACGACAGGGGAACCGGGGAGCTGTTTTTT.